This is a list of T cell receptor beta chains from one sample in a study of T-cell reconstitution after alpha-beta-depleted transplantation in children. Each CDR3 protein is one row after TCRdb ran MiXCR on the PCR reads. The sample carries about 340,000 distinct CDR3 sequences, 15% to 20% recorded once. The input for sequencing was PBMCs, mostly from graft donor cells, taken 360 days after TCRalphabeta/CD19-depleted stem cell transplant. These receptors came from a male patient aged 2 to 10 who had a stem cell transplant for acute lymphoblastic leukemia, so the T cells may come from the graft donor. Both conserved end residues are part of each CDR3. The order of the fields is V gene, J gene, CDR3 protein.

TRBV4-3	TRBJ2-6	CASSQRTGTGRSGANVLTF
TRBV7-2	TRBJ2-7	CASSSWGPGTSYEQYF
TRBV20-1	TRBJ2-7	CSARDRTSGSYEQYF
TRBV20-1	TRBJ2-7	CSAQTSGRLGEQYF
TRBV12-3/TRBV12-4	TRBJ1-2	CASSFGQLWGYTF
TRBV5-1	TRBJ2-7	CASSLVRGAEQYF
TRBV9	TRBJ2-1	CASSVEAGRGNEQFF
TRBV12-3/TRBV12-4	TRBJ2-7	CASSQNSRGEQYF
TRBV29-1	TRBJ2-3	CSLQGRGTADTQYF
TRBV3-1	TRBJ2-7	CASSQDGLVGYEQYF
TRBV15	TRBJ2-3	CATSRGKITQYF
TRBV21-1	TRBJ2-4	CASSKLCGSAKNIQYF
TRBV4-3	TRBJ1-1	CASSQLTEGGDAEAFF
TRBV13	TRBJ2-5	CASSLVGTQSQETQYF
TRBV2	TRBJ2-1	CASRADRVAWGNEQFF
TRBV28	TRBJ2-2	CASSFLSGSTGELFF
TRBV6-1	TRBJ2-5	CASSQQVRQETQYF
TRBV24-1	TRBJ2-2	CATQDGPGELFF
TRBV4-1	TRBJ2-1	CASSFGLAGEHNEQFF
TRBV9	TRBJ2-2	CASSVDPSGDTGELFF
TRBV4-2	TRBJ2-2	CASSYGSGDTGELFF
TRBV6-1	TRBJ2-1	CASSALEVAGGPGNEQFF
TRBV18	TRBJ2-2	CASSPSRSTGELFF
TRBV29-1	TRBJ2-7	CSVAPPEQGSSYEQYF
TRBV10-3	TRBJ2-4	CAISGASGYIQYF
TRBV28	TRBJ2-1	CASSLSYLRYNEQFF
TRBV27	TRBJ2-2	CASSSQATGELFF
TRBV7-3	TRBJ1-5	CASSPDPNQPQHF
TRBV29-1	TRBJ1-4	CSVTTGTGNEKLFF
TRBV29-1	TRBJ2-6	CSVEEDSPSGANVLTF
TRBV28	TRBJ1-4	CASSPPGTRDRESLFF
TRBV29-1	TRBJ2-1	CSVGLAGAGYNEQFF
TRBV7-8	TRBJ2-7	CASSLRQGDYEQYF
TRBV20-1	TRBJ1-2	CSARPGYYGYTF
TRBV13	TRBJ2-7	CASSERFSYEQYF
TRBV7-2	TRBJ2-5	CASSFLAQETQYF
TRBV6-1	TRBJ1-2	CASSRVYGYTF
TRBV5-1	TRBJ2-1	CASSFLAGVGRGSYNEQFF
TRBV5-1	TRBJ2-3	CASRDRGADTQYF
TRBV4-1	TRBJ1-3	CASSQGVLRGRPGNTIYF
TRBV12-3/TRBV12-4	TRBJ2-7	CASSIRARTDTSRQYF
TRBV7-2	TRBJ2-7	CASSLDNGYEQYF
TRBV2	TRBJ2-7	CASSRTGISYEQYF
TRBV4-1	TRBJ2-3	CASSQDRQPGLAGEGSSDTQYF
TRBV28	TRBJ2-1	CASSLQLAENEQFF